This TCR beta chain comes out of a study of shared clonotypes between healthy human individuals. Regarding the study as a whole: Generally, naive subsets (rather than memory subsets) showed larger estimated richness.

Naive CD8 isolation took CD45RO-negative cells positively selected for CCR7 and excluded terminally differentiated effector memory CD45RA+ cells. Generated by immunoSEQ multiplex PCR, the TCRdb table keeps only in-frame clones and is missing some. The sample shows some 2,100,000 clones, about 93% of them seen only once. This clone came up once. As yet, its antigen is unknown. V trimming: 1 base; J trimming: 4 bases; junction bases outside the gene matches: 12. The CDR3 is 17 amino acids. Germline CDR1 reads SGHVS; CDR2 reads FQNEAQ. This TCR was recovered from a man aged 18 to 35 in good health. Some clones in this sample may be carry-over from other donors' samples. The gene calls are TRBV7-8 and TRBJ1-2; 7 nucleotides line up with TRBD1. Sequencing was carried out using naive CD8+ T cells from PBMCs. The CDR3 protein is CASSLGGGGGAAYGYTF. The CDR3, as DNA: TGTGCCAGCAGCTTAGGAGGCGGAGGGGGCGCCGCCTATGGCTACACCTTC.